The 22 T cell receptor beta chains presented below share a single source sample, sequenced in a study of blood T cell repertoires in COVID-19. This table comes from immunoSEQ multiplex PCR, and its TCRdb copy is limited to in-frame clones, with some not included. Of hundreds of thousands of clones listed, around 83% are singletons. The sample was peripheral blood. The source is a woman older than 75 with acute or convalescent COVID-19.

The chain links TRBV7-9 to TRBJ1-1; D is uncertain. Per the germline V gene, CDR1 is SEHNR and CDR2 is FQNEAQ (reference sequence). Deletions cut 5 bases from V and 8 bases from J, with 15 bases between. There are 13 residues in the CDR3. In DNA, the CDR3 is TGTGCCAGCAGCCCCTTGGCACGAATCGAAGCTTTCTTT. As protein: CASSPLARIEAFF.

This rearrangement joins TRBV3-1 (or the pseudogene TRBV3-2) to TRBJ2-5, with 9 bases fitting TRBD2. The CDR3 contains 19 residues. The ends lost 4 bases at V and 4 bases at J; junction bases unmatched: 19. Per the germline V gene, CDR1 is LGHDT and CDR2 is YNNKEL (reference sequence). The CDR3 DNA reads as TGTGCCAGCAGCCGACAGCGGGGTAGCGGGGGCCCCGGGCGAGAGACCCAGTACTTC. It yields the protein CASSRQRGSGGPGRETQYF.

The chain has TRBV10-3 and TRBJ1-6; tentatively, D is TRBD1 (6 bases). CDR3 length: 14 residues. In germline, CDR1 is ENHRY, CDR2 SYGVKD. Trimming took off 4 bases at V and 7 bases at J, with 11 bases between the two ends. Written as DNA, the CDR3 is TGTGCCATCAGTGGTAGGACAGAAAATTCACCCCTCCACTTT. This encodes CAISGRTENSPLHF.

The DNA for the CDR3 is TGCACCAGCAGCCTAGGGTCCCGGGGGGCCAGTCTGGACACTGAAGCTTTCTTT. This gives the protein CTSSLGSRGASLDTEAFF. The V and J genes are TRBV1 and TRBJ1-1. TRBV1 is labeled a pseudogene. The CDR3 is 18 residues long.

This sequence joins TRBV6-1 and TRBJ1-1, with D maybe TRBD1 (6 bases). The CDR3 runs to 17 residues. Trimming stripped 4 bases from V and 1 base from J, with 19 bases between. The V gene's germline CDR1 is MNHNS and CDR2 SASEGT. The CDR3 nucleotides read TGTGCCAGCAGTGCCGAGGGAGGGGGGGTTTGGAACACTGAAGCTTTCTTT. Protein sequence: CASSAEGGGVWNTEAFF.

This clone was counted only a few times. The V gene is TRBV19, the J gene TRBJ1-5, with 11 nucleotides matching TRBD1. There are 16 residues in the CDR3. From germline, CDR1 is LNHDA and CDR2 SQIVND (reference sequence). V dropped 2 bases and J dropped 4; count of bases not matched to a gene: 4. CDR3: CASSILGTGGNQPQHF. In nucleotides, the CDR3 is TGTGCCAGTAGTATACTCGGGACAGGGGGAAATCAGCCCCAGCATTTT.

The rearrangement joins TRBV5-4 to TRBJ2-7; TRBD1 aligns across 7 bases. Per the germline V gene, CDR1 is SGHNT and CDR2 is YYREEE (reference sequence). The CDR3 extends over 15 amino acids. V shed 3 bases and J 4 bases; nucleotides not matched to a gene: 10. CDR3 bases: TGTGCCAGCAGCTCGCCCGGGACAGCAAGGTACGAGCAGTACTTC. Translation: CASSSPGTARYEQYF.

The chain uses TRBV18 and TRBJ1-2; D perhaps matches TRBD1 (5 bases). The CDR3 is 16 residues long. V was shortened by 2 bases and J by 4 bases, with 17 bases between the two germline ends. CDR1 and CDR2 from the germline V gene are KGHSH and LQKENI. CDR3 nucleotide sequence: TGTGCCAGCTCACCAGGGACGGTAGTGGGAGGCTATGGCTACACCTTC. Its protein product is CASSPGTVVGGYGYTF.

V usage is TRBV11-1 and J usage is TRBJ2-5; D unclear. Per germline, CDR1 SGHAT and CDR2 FQDESV (reference sequence). V lost 0 bases, J lost 2 bases, and 13 bases lay in between. CDR3 length equals 16 residues. The CDR3 here is CASSLASTALQETQYF. In nucleotides, the CDR3 is TGTGCCAGCAGCTTAGCGAGCACCGCCCTTCAAGAGACCCAGTACTTC.

This rearrangement joins TRBV5-1 to TRBJ2-3; perhaps TRBD2 as D (6 bases). The CDR3 extends over 13 amino acids. The germline V gene has CDR1 SGHRS and CDR2 YFSETQ. Trimming stripped 0 bases from V and 5 bases from J, with 7 bases between. CDR3 region: CASSLGRGDTQYF. The CDR3 DNA reads TGCGCCAGCAGCTTGGGGCGGGGAGATACGCAGTATTTT.

The chain links TRBV5-8 to TRBJ1-3, with D maybe TRBD1 (5 bases). The germline V gene encodes CDR1 SGHTS and CDR2 YDEGEE. V was pared by 0 bases and J by 2 bases, with 6 bases between. CDR3 size: 14 residues. The CDR3 region has the DNA TGTGCCAGCAGCTTGGTACAGGCTGGAAACACCATATATTTT. It yields the protein CASSLVQAGNTIYF. Looking up the rest from reference TRBV5-8 and TRBJ1-3 gives the full variable domain: EAGVTQSPTHLIKTRGQQATLRCSPISGHTSVYWYQQALGLGLQFLLWYDEGEERNRGNFPPRFSGRQFPNYSSELNVNALELEDSALYLCASSLVQAGNTIYFGEGSWLTVV.

This clone was detected once. The CDR3 protein is CASSSGLAGRDTQYF. CDR3 nucleotide sequence: TGTGCCAGCAGCTCGGGACTAGCGGGGAGAGATACGCAGTATTTT. The V call is TRBV7-3, the J call TRBJ2-3, with 13 bases fitting TRBD2. Trimming cost V 4 bases and J 5 bases; bases outside gene matches: 3. Per germline, CDR1 SGHTA and CDR2 FQGTGA. CDR3 size: 15 residues. Supplemented by reference TRBV7-3 and TRBJ2-3, the full variable domain reads GAGVSQTPSNKVTEKGKYVELRCDPISGHTALYWYRQSLGQGPEFLIYFQGTGAADDSGLPNDRFFAVRPEGSVSTLKIQRTERGDSAVYLCASSSGLAGRDTQYFGPGTRLTVL.

The chain employs TRBV24-1 and TRBJ1-2, with 11 bases that match TRBD1. V lost 3 bases and J lost 4; bases outside the gene matches: 3. Germline assignment: CDR1 KGHDR and CDR2 SFDVKD. CDR3 length: 15 amino acids. DNA for the CDR3: TGTGCCACCAGTGATACGGACAGGGGGCTCTATGGCTACACCTTC. Residues: CATSDTDRGLYGYTF.

The rearrangement uses TRBV7-3 and TRBJ2-1; 8 bases line up with TRBD2. Germline trimming cut 1 base from V and 6 bases from J; bases unmatched to any gene: 8. From germline, CDR1 is SGHTA and CDR2 FQGTGA. This CDR3 comprises 16 residues. CDR3 in DNA: TGTGCCAGCAGCTTAAGCAGCGGGGGTTTATTCAATGAGCAGTTCTTC. Amino acids: CASSLSSGGLFNEQFF.

This rearrangement joins TRBV2 to TRBJ1-2, with unresolved D. Germline loops: CDR1 SNHLY, CDR2 FYNNEI. CDR3 length: 12 residues. V lost 6 bases and J 4 bases, leaving 9 bases between the germline ends. CDR3 coding DNA: TGTGCCAGCAGCCCTGGAGCCTATGGCTACACCTTC. The encoded protein is CASSPGAYGYTF. Supplemented by reference TRBV2 and TRBJ1-2, the full variable domain reads EPEVTQTPSHQVTQMGQEVILRCVPISNHLYFYWYRQILGQKVEFLVSFYNNEISEKSEIFDDQFSVERPDGSNFTLKIRSTKLEDSAMYFCASSPGAYGYTFGSGTRLTVV.

This clone occurred a few times. The chain couples TRBV7-8 to TRBJ1-1; a weak D match, TRBD1 (6 bases). V lost 5 bases, J lost 11 bases, and 18 bases lay in between. This CDR3 has 13 residues. Germline V gene sequence: CDR1 SGHVS, CDR2 FQNEAQ. The CDR3 sequence: CASSTRQAVGAFF. In nucleotides, the CDR3 is TGTGCCAGCAGCACCAGACAGGCCGTTGGGGCTTTCTTT.

The rearrangement joins TRBV18 to TRBJ1-2, with 7 bases fitting TRBD1. Per germline, CDR1 KGHSH and CDR2 LQKENI. The CDR3 contains 13 residues. After removal of 5 bases from V and 5 bases from J, the junction contained 5 bases not matched to a gene. In DNA form, the CDR3 reads TGTGCCAGCTCATCGGACAGGTGGTATGGCTACACCTTC. Amino acid sequence: CASSSDRWYGYTF.

This clone came up once. The chain recombines TRBV10-2 with TRBJ1-4; no clear D. Trimming cost V 7 bases and J 1 base, with 13 bases left between them. Germline values: CDR1 WSHSY, CDR2 SAAADI. The CDR3 totals 15 residues. In nucleotides, the CDR3 is TGCGCCAGCACGGGAGGGTGGGTAACTAATGAAAAACTGTTTTTT. This gives the protein CASTGGWVTNEKLFF.

This clone appeared a single time. The V gene is TRBV5-6, the J gene TRBJ2-1; perhaps TRBD2 as D (7 bases). This CDR3 region has 15 residues. Trimming left V 1 base short and J 4 bases short, with 12 bases between. Germline loops: CDR1 SGHDT, CDR2 YYEEEE. The CDR3 here is CASSLRGAGYNEQFF. As DNA, the CDR3 is TGTGCCAGCAGCTTGCGGGGGGCCGGGTACAATGAGCAGTTCTTC.

J is TRBJ2-3 and V is TRBV9; D gene unclear. Germline loops: CDR1 SGDLS, CDR2 YYNGEE. There are 13 residues in the CDR3. Trimming stripped 0 bases from V and 2 bases from J, with 4 bases between. CDR3 loop: CASSVDITDTQYF. The CDR3 DNA follows: TGTGCCAGCAGCGTAGATATCACAGATACGCAGTATTTT.

Notes on this clone: Other DNA sequences within the sample encode an identical CDR3. This chain connects TRBV28 to TRBJ1-4; D remains unclear. This CDR3 region has 15 residues. Between the trimmed V and J ends, which lost 5 bases and 0 bases, there was a span of 10 bases. The germline CDR1 and CDR2 sequences are MDHEN and SYDVKM. CDR3 sequence reads: CASSVYSPTNEKLFF. DNA for the CDR3: TGTGCCAGCAGTGTCTACAGTCCAACTAATGAAAAACTGTTTTTT.

The CDR3 sequence: CASSFPNYGYTF. The CDR3 DNA follows: TGTGCCAGCAGTTTCCCGAACTATGGCTACACCTTC. The chain uses TRBV28 and TRBJ1-2; D remains ambiguous. CDR3 size: 12 residues. V was clipped by 3 bases and J by 2 bases, with 4 bases between them. Germline-derived CDR1 and CDR2 are MDHEN and SYDVKM.